The sequence of this TCR beta chain was determined in a study of T cell changes during pregnancy in multiple sclerosis. Method: immunoSEQ multiplex PCR; TCRdb's copy keeps in-frame clones and lacks some. The sample lists more than 65,000 clones, 75% to 95% occurring once. The CDR3 length is 14 residues. Per the germline V gene, CDR1 is SQVTM and CDR2 is ANQGSEA. V shed 8 bases and J 1 base; nucleotides not matched to a gene: 6. The source was CD4+ T cells from peripheral blood mononuclear cells, collected before pregnancy. The chain recombines TRBV29-1 with TRBJ2-2; 8 positions agree with TRBD1. This TCR derives from a female donor with multiple sclerosis, enrolled in a pregnancy study. The CDR3 DNA reads TGCAGCACCCTCGGGACAGGGAACACCGGGGAGCTGTTTTTT. Its translation: CSTLGTGNTGELFF.